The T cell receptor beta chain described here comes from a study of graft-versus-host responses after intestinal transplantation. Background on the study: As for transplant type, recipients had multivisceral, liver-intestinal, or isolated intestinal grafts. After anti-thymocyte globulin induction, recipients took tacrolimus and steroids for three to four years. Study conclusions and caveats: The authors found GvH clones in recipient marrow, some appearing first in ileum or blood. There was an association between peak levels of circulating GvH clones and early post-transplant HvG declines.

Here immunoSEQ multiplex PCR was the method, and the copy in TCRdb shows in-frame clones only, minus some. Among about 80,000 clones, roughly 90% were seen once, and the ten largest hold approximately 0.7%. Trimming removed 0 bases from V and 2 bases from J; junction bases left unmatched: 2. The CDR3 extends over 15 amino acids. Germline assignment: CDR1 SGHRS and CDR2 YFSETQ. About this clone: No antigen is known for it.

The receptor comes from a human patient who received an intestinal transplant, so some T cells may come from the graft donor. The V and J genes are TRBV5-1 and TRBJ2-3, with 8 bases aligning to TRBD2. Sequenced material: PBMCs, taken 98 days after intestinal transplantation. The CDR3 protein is CASSLELAATDTQYF. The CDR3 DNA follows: TGCGCCAGCAGCTTGGAACTAGCGGCCACAGATACGCAGTATTTT.